These 12 T cell receptor beta chains originate from one sample sequenced in a study of shared clonotypes between healthy human individuals. Generated by immunoSEQ multiplex PCR, the TCRdb table keeps only in-frame clones and is missing some. This sample has some 450,000 clones; 77% occur once, and the top ten carry approximately 12%. The material sequenced was PBMCs. The receptors stem from a woman in her thirties or forties in good health. Some clones in this sample may be carry-over from other donors' samples.

The chain combines TRBV5-4 with TRBJ2-5; D call uncertain. The CDR3 contains 15 residues. Looked up from germline, CDR1 is SGHNT and CDR2 is YYREEE (reference sequence). The V and J ends lost 4 bases and 1 base respectively, with 14 bases between them. This CDR3 is CASSSGPGAQETQYF. The CDR3 region has the DNA TGTGCCAGCAGCAGTGGGCCGGGCGCCCAAGAGACCCAGTACTTC. Filled out from reference TRBV5-4 and TRBJ2-5, the complete variable domain reads ETGVTQSPTHLIKTRGQQVTLRCSSQSGHNTVSWYQQALGQGPQFIFQYYREEENGRGNFPPRFSGLQFPNYSSELNVNALELDDSALYLCASSSGPGAQETQYFGPGTRLLVL.

The chain is built from TRBV28 and TRBJ2-7, with a tentative D call TRBD1 (6 bases). This CDR3 region has 14 residues. Trimming left V 7 bases short and J 2 bases short, with 15 bases between. CDR1 is MDHEN, CDR2 SYDVKM, per germline. The CDR3 region is CASTLRQETYEQYF. The CDR3 DNA is TGTGCCAGCACCCTTCGACAGGAAACCTACGAGCAGTACTTC.

The genes are TRBV29-1 and TRBJ2-7; 10 bases agree with TRBD1. This CDR3 is built from 12 residues. J lost 6 bases, V lost 4 bases, and 3 bases had no gene match. Germline V gives CDR1 SQVTM, CDR2 ANQGSEA. CDR3 in DNA: TGCAGCGTTGCGGGACAGGGGATCGAGCAGTACTTC. This sequence encodes CSVAGQGIEQYF.

This clone was counted between two and nine times. CDR3 nucleotides: TGCAGCGTTTCCCGGACAGGGGGAAACACCATATATTTT. Its translation is CSVSRTGGNTIYF. This sequence joins TRBV29-1 and TRBJ1-3, with 8 bases fitting TRBD1. The CDR3 has 13 amino acids. Germline V gives CDR1 SQVTM, CDR2 ANQGSEA. V lost 5 bases to trimming and J lost 4 bases; unmatched junction nucleotides: 4.

CDR3 in DNA: TGCAGCGCCGCCCGTGGGGCGTTTACCGAAGCTTTCTTT. Encoded protein: CSAARGAFTEAFF. This sequence joins TRBV29-1 and TRBJ1-1; possibly TRBD1 for D (5 bases). Germline CDR1 reads SQVTM; CDR2 reads ANQGSEA. V was trimmed by 7 bases and J by 8 bases, leaving 20 bases between them. The CDR3 length is 13 residues.

The chain has TRBV4-3 and TRBJ2-5; 10 nucleotides match TRBD2. The CDR3 is 16 amino acids. With 4 bases clipped from V and 5 bases from J, the junction kept 10 bases outside the gene matches. From germline, CDR1 is LGHNA and CDR2 YSLEER. The CDR3 coding sequence is TGCGCCAGCAGCCCCGGACTAGCGGCCCGTTGGGAGACCCAGTACTTC. This codes for CASSPGLAARWETQYF.

The V and J genes are TRBV7-2 and TRBJ2-7; 10 positions match TRBD2. Germline loops: CDR1 SGHTA, CDR2 FQGNSA. V was pared by 4 bases and J by 2 bases, with 8 bases of the junction left unmatched. CDR3 size: 16 residues. This CDR3 is CASSSGLAESAYEQYF. DNA of the CDR3: TGTGCCAGCAGCTCCGGACTAGCGGAGAGCGCCTACGAGCAGTACTTC.

With respect to this clone: The junction and the germline gene differ at one end; a read error may be behind it. This rearrangement joins TRBV30 to TRBJ2-2, with D maybe TRBD2 (5 bases). CDR3 length: 14 amino acids. Germline CDR1 is GTSNPN and CDR2 is SVGIG (reference sequence). CDR3 coding DNA: TGTGCCTGGAGTTTAATTTCGAACACCGGGGAGCCGTTTTTT. This encodes CAWSLISNTGEPFF.

The rearrangement joins TRBV5-1 to TRBJ2-7; TRBD1 agrees at 7 bases. Germline CDR1 and CDR2: SGHRS and YFSETQ. The ends lost 4 bases at V and 5 bases at J; junction bases unmatched: 9. The CDR3 is 14 amino acids. CDR3 in DNA: TGCGCCAGCAGCCCTCTGACAGGGCGGGACGAGCAGTACTTC. Its protein product is CASSPLTGRDEQYF.

This clone was observed once. The gene calls are TRBV29-1 and TRBJ2-5, with TRBD1 as a possible D gene (6 bases). Germline V gene data show CDR1 as SQVTM and CDR2 as ANQGSEA. The ends were cut back, 3 bases at V and 3 bases at J, with 17 bases in the middle. The CDR3 contains 15 residues. The CDR3 sequence is CSVEAPGQKKETQYF. Written as DNA, the CDR3 is TGCAGCGTTGAGGCTCCGGGACAAAAAAAAGAGACCCAGTACTTC.

V and J are TRBV4-1 and TRBJ2-7, with D perhaps TRBD2 (5 bases). V was trimmed by 2 bases and J by 3 bases, leaving 11 bases between them. The CDR3 has 14 residues. The germline V gene encodes CDR1 MGHRA and CDR2 YSYEKL. As DNA, the CDR3 is TGCGCCAGCAGCCAACCGACACGGGGCTACGAGCAGTACTTC. Protein sequence: CASSQPTRGYEQYF.

The chain has TRBV28 and TRBJ2-5; no clear D gene. With 2 bases removed from V and 1 base from J, the gap between germline ends came to 5 bases. This CDR3 comprises 13 residues. Germline CDR1 and CDR2: MDHEN and SYDVKM. This chain's CDR3 is CASSLKFQETQYF. The CDR3 DNA reads TGTGCCAGCAGTTTAAAGTTCCAAGAGACCCAGTACTTC.